This TCR beta chain stems from a study of T-cell reconstitution after alpha-beta-depleted transplantation in children (dated by TCRdb to the mid-2010s). Broadly, across the study: The study quantitatively tracked T-cell immune reconstitution after TCRalphabeta/CD19-depleted allogeneic hematopoietic cell transplantation in children using TCR repertoire profiling. Overall study results and their limits: In some patients, the high TCRbeta diversity seen at day 60 was put down to recipient T cells and intrathymic progenitors that had survived conditioning. Over the following months the frequencies of hyperexpanded clones went down, and after one year T-cell counts and TCRbeta diversity were mostly credited to newly produced T cells. Apparently early alphabetaT-cell count recovery about two months after transplant reportedly relied on only several hundred rapidly expanded clones derived from non-depleted graft cells.

Libraries were constructed by PCR. The sequencing machine was an Illumina HiSeq 2500. Molecular barcoding was employed in the preparation of TCR libraries, with unique molecular identifiers being used to normalize TCRbeta repertoire quantification. TCRdb cleaned the public reads at Q25 with fastp, built clones with MiXCR and kept in-frame beta chains. Each entry merges the rows of one CDR3 protein and shows their most common DNA and genes. Present in this sample are 500,000 to 750,000 distinct CDR3 sequences, 25% to 30% of which were seen just once. The biggest ten clones account for 35% to 40% of the sample. Looking up the germline V gene (reference sequence) yields CDR1 GTSNPN and CDR2 SVGIG. V is reduced by 1 base and J by 4 bases, leaving a spacing of 10 bases between them. From the cysteine through the phenylalanine, the CDR3 covers 13 amino acids. Just the 39-base CDR3 DNA is kept, in frame starting at base 1.

Taken with the paper, the label for treatment or condition translates to: allogeneic hematopoietic cell transplantation with graft depleted of TCRalphabeta T cells and CD19 B cells. Transplant recipients were children who received TCRalphabeta/CD19-depleted allogeneic hematopoietic cell grafts. With respect to this clonotype: Its antigen specificity is not known. There are no base qualities to consult, and no much larger clone falls within one base.

The rearranged segments are TRBV30 and TRBJ2-5; a tentative D match to TRBD1 spans 6 bases. The sample consisted of PBMCs, taken before TCRalphabeta/CD19-depleted stem cell transplant. The sequence derives from a boy under two years old with Wiskott-Aldrich syndrome, due to receive a stem cell transplant. The DNA reads as follows: TGTGCCTGGAGTGATCCCAGGGGAGAGACCCAGTACTTC. This translates into CAWSDPRGETQYF.